Listed below are T cell receptor beta chains from one sample, sequenced in a study of T cell responses to AZD1222 COVID-19 vaccine. Generated by immunoSEQ multiplex PCR, the TCRdb table keeps only in-frame clones and is missing some. The table has about 99,000 clones, 88% seen once. The sample in question was peripheral blood, obtained on day 0 of AZD1222 vaccination. These receptors all come from an adult in good health. The CDR3 runs from the conserved cysteine through the conserved F or W. Fields, in order: CDR3 length, J gene, V gene, D gene, clone size, CDR3 protein, CDR3 DNA. The D gene is left open where the match is weak. Not all rows give a size; the values are once, few, many and, for expanded clones, a class.

cdr3_length: 11; j_call: TRBJ1-1; v_call: TRBV30; d_call: TRBD1; clone_size: -; cdr3_aa: CAWQGATEAFF; cdr3_nt: TGTGCCTGGCAGGGGGCCACTGAAGCTTTCTTT
cdr3_length: 14; j_call: TRBJ1-5; v_call: TRBV19; d_call: TRBD1; clone_size: -; cdr3_aa: CASSRGQAVSPQHF; cdr3_nt: TGTGCCAGTAGCCGCGGACAGGCAGTCTCGCCCCAGCATTTT
cdr3_length: 14; j_call: TRBJ2-7; v_call: TRBV11-2; d_call: -; clone_size: -; cdr3_aa: CASSLSRDSYEQYF; cdr3_nt: TGTGCCAGCAGCTTAAGCAGGGACTCCTACGAGCAGTACTTC
cdr3_length: 15; j_call: TRBJ2-2; v_call: TRBV21-1; d_call: -; clone_size: -; cdr3_aa: CASSKTSGGAGELFF; cdr3_nt: TGTGCCAGCAGCAAGACTAGCGGGGGGGCCGGGGAGCTGTTTTTT
cdr3_length: 14; j_call: TRBJ1-2; v_call: TRBV9; d_call: -; clone_size: -; cdr3_aa: CASSTTENNYGYTF; cdr3_nt: TGTGCCAGCAGCACGACAGAAAATAACTATGGCTACACCTTC
cdr3_length: 13; j_call: TRBJ1-2; v_call: TRBV7-2; d_call: -; clone_size: once; cdr3_aa: CASSRGRNYGYTF; cdr3_nt: TGTGCCAGCAGCAGGGGACGGAACTATGGCTACACCTTC
cdr3_length: 17; j_call: TRBJ2-1; v_call: TRBV24-1; d_call: TRBD2; clone_size: -; cdr3_aa: CATSDFSGTSGRGEQFF; cdr3_nt: TGTGCCACCAGTGATTTCTCTGGGACTAGCGGGAGGGGTGAGCAGTTCTTC
cdr3_length: 15; j_call: TRBJ1-1; v_call: TRBV18; d_call: -; clone_size: -; cdr3_aa: CASSPPGIPNTEAFF; cdr3_nt: TGTGCCAGCTCACCACCAGGGATTCCGAACACTGAAGCTTTCTTT
cdr3_length: 15; j_call: TRBJ2-5; v_call: TRBV9; d_call: -; clone_size: -; cdr3_aa: CASSVADIIHETQYF; cdr3_nt: TGTGCCAGCAGCGTAGCCGATATTATCCACGAGACCCAGTACTTC
cdr3_length: 12; j_call: TRBJ2-1; v_call: TRBV18; d_call: -; clone_size: -; cdr3_aa: CASSPLSDEQFF; cdr3_nt: TGTGCCAGCTCACCACTTTCAGATGAGCAGTTCTTC
cdr3_length: 15; j_call: TRBJ1-1; v_call: TRBV19; d_call: -; clone_size: -; cdr3_aa: CASNPRGAGYTEAFF; cdr3_nt: TGTGCCAGTAACCCCCGGGGTGCTGGGTACACTGAAGCTTTCTTT
cdr3_length: 14; j_call: TRBJ2-7; v_call: TRBV7-8; d_call: -; clone_size: -; cdr3_aa: CASGQSTGSSEQYF; cdr3_nt: TGTGCCAGCGGACAAAGCACAGGTTCGAGCGAGCAGTACTTC
cdr3_length: 14; j_call: TRBJ1-3; v_call: TRBV19; d_call: TRBD1; clone_size: -; cdr3_aa: CASRKGATGNTIYF; cdr3_nt: TGTGCCAGTAGGAAGGGGGCTACTGGAAACACCATATATTTT
cdr3_length: 12; j_call: TRBJ2-3; v_call: TRBV12-3/TRBV12-4; d_call: -; clone_size: -; cdr3_aa: CASSQGTDTQYF; cdr3_nt: TGTGCCAGCAGCCAAGGGACAGATACGCAGTATTTT
cdr3_length: 14; j_call: TRBJ1-6; v_call: TRBV6-2/TRBV6-3; d_call: TRBD1; clone_size: -; cdr3_aa: CASSDGTGNSPLHF; cdr3_nt: TGTGCCAGCAGCGATGGGACAGGGAATTCACCCCTCCACTTT
cdr3_length: 13; j_call: TRBJ2-5; v_call: TRBV19; d_call: -; clone_size: -; cdr3_aa: CASSTYPEETQYF; cdr3_nt: TGTGCCAGTAGTACGTACCCAGAGGAGACCCAGTACTTC
cdr3_length: 15; j_call: TRBJ1-5; v_call: TRBV27; d_call: -; clone_size: -; cdr3_aa: CASSLSGDSNQPQHF; cdr3_nt: TGTGCCAGCAGTTTATCCGGGGATAGCAATCAGCCCCAGCATTTT
cdr3_length: 15; j_call: TRBJ1-1; v_call: TRBV6-5; d_call: -; clone_size: -; cdr3_aa: CASSYFPGTDTEAFF; cdr3_nt: TGTGCCAGCAGTTACTTTCCCGGGACCGACACTGAAGCTTTCTTT
cdr3_length: 14; j_call: TRBJ1-4; v_call: TRBV7-2; d_call: TRBD1; clone_size: -; cdr3_aa: CASSPGQGAEKLFF; cdr3_nt: TGTGCCAGCAGCCCCGGACAGGGCGCTGAAAAACTGTTTTTT
cdr3_length: 17; j_call: TRBJ1-5; v_call: TRBV19; d_call: TRBD1; clone_size: -; cdr3_aa: CASSSGTGGSSNQPQHF; cdr3_nt: TGTGCCAGTAGTTCCGGGACAGGGGGATCTAGCAATCAGCCCCAGCATTTT
cdr3_length: 16; j_call: TRBJ2-7; v_call: TRBV7-9; d_call: TRBD1; clone_size: once; cdr3_aa: CASSPRGVGTGYEQYF; cdr3_nt: TGTGCCAGCAGCCCGCGGGGAGTTGGGACAGGCTACGAGCAGTACTTC
cdr3_length: 18; j_call: TRBJ1-1; v_call: TRBV5-4; d_call: TRBD1; clone_size: -; cdr3_aa: CASSPGGQGADRGTEAFF; cdr3_nt: TGTGCCAGCAGCCCCGGGGGACAGGGGGCGGATCGGGGAACTGAAGCTTTCTTT
cdr3_length: 15; j_call: TRBJ2-2; v_call: TRBV2; d_call: TRBD1; clone_size: -; cdr3_aa: CASSGQHRGTGELFF; cdr3_nt: TGTGCCAGCAGTGGGCAACACAGGGGAACCGGGGAGCTGTTTTTT
cdr3_length: 15; j_call: TRBJ1-1; v_call: TRBV10-3; d_call: -; clone_size: -; cdr3_aa: CAISAGDTEGTEAFF; cdr3_nt: TGTGCCATCAGTGCTGGAGACACCGAAGGCACTGAAGCTTTCTTT
cdr3_length: 14; j_call: TRBJ1-1; v_call: TRBV19; d_call: -; clone_size: -; cdr3_aa: CASRPSGQNTEAFF; cdr3_nt: TGTGCCAGTAGACCGTCGGGACAAAACACTGAAGCTTTCTTT
cdr3_length: 14; j_call: TRBJ2-7; v_call: TRBV7-9; d_call: TRBD1; clone_size: -; cdr3_aa: CASSTGTGRSEQYF; cdr3_nt: TGTGCCAGCAGCACTGGGACAGGGAGATCCGAGCAGTACTTC
cdr3_length: 19; j_call: TRBJ2-2; v_call: TRBV19; d_call: TRBD1; clone_size: -; cdr3_aa: CASSIERTGGASNTGELFF; cdr3_nt: TGTGCCAGTAGTATAGAAAGGACAGGGGGCGCCTCTAACACCGGGGAGCTGTTTTTT
cdr3_length: 14; j_call: TRBJ1-4; v_call: TRBV2; d_call: TRBD1; clone_size: -; cdr3_aa: CASSKTGGEEKLFF; cdr3_nt: TGTGCCAGCAGTAAGACAGGGGGCGAAGAAAAACTGTTTTTT
cdr3_length: 14; j_call: TRBJ2-1; v_call: TRBV27; d_call: -; clone_size: once; cdr3_aa: CASSPLTGYNGQFF; cdr3_nt: TGTGCCAGCAGTCCCCTGACAGGTTACAATGGGCAGTTCTTC
cdr3_length: 13; j_call: TRBJ2-2; v_call: TRBV11-3; d_call: -; clone_size: -; cdr3_aa: CASSLGGTGELFF; cdr3_nt: TGTGCCAGCAGCTTAGGGGGCACCGGGGAGCTGTTTTTT
cdr3_length: 16; j_call: TRBJ1-5; v_call: TRBV7-2; d_call: -; clone_size: -; cdr3_aa: CASSLMSLYSNQPQHF; cdr3_nt: TGTGCCAGCAGCTTGATGTCCCTCTATAGCAATCAGCCCCAGCATTTT
cdr3_length: 13; j_call: TRBJ1-2; v_call: TRBV12-3/TRBV12-4; d_call: -; clone_size: -; cdr3_aa: CASSSRDLFGYTF; cdr3_nt: TGTGCCAGCAGTTCCCGAGACCTCTTTGGCTACACCTTC
cdr3_length: 15; j_call: TRBJ2-7; v_call: TRBV6-2/TRBV6-3; d_call: TRBD1; clone_size: once; cdr3_aa: CASSYPSTGDYEQYF; cdr3_nt: TGTGCCAGCAGTTACCCTTCCACAGGGGACTACGAGCAGTACTTC
cdr3_length: 15; j_call: TRBJ1-3; v_call: TRBV4-1; d_call: TRBD1; clone_size: -; cdr3_aa: CASSNHTGARNTIYF; cdr3_nt: TGCGCCAGCAGCAACCATACAGGGGCGCGAAACACCATATATTTT
cdr3_length: 13; j_call: TRBJ2-2; v_call: TRBV2; d_call: TRBD2; clone_size: -; cdr3_aa: CASSLSGNGELFF; cdr3_nt: TGTGCCAGCAGTCTTAGCGGGAACGGGGAGCTGTTTTTT
cdr3_length: 14; j_call: TRBJ2-2; v_call: TRBV30; d_call: TRBD2; clone_size: -; cdr3_aa: CAWGLAGFTGELFF; cdr3_nt: TGTGCGTGGGGGCTAGCGGGATTCACCGGGGAGCTGTTTTTT
cdr3_length: 16; j_call: TRBJ2-6; v_call: TRBV28; d_call: -; clone_size: -; cdr3_aa: CASSSSGRSGANVLTF; cdr3_nt: TGTGCCAGCAGTTCTTCTGGTCGCTCTGGGGCCAACGTCCTGACTTTC
cdr3_length: 12; j_call: TRBJ1-4; v_call: TRBV3-1/TRBV3-2; d_call: -; clone_size: -; cdr3_aa: CASSQRNEKLFF; cdr3_nt: TGTGCCAGCAGCCAACGTAATGAAAAACTGTTTTTT
cdr3_length: 19; j_call: TRBJ1-4; v_call: TRBV7-9; d_call: -; clone_size: once; cdr3_aa: CASSLGQATRGSTNEKLFF; cdr3_nt: TGTGCCAGCAGCTTAGGACAGGCGACGAGGGGATCAACTAATGAAAAACTGTTTTTT
cdr3_length: 16; j_call: TRBJ1-6; v_call: TRBV7-8; d_call: -; clone_size: -; cdr3_aa: CASSFDTAIGASPLHF; cdr3_nt: TGTGCCAGCAGCTTCGACACGGCAATTGGGGCCTCACCCCTCCACTTT
cdr3_length: 14; j_call: TRBJ1-4; v_call: TRBV7-8; d_call: TRBD1; clone_size: -; cdr3_aa: CASSRGQGEEKLFF; cdr3_nt: TGTGCCAGCAGTAGGGGACAGGGCGAGGAAAAACTGTTTTTT
cdr3_length: 15; j_call: TRBJ1-1; v_call: TRBV7-8; d_call: -; clone_size: -; cdr3_aa: CASSPEQGPRTEAFF; cdr3_nt: TGTGCCAGCAGCCCAGAACAGGGCCCGCGCACTGAAGCTTTCTTT
cdr3_length: 11; j_call: TRBJ2-1; v_call: TRBV20-1; d_call: -; clone_size: -; cdr3_aa: CSALGYNEQFF; cdr3_nt: TGCAGTGCTCTCGGGTACAATGAGCAGTTCTTC
cdr3_length: 15; j_call: TRBJ1-2; v_call: TRBV28; d_call: TRBD1; clone_size: -; cdr3_aa: CASSQPGQGFYGYTF; cdr3_nt: TGTGCCAGCAGTCAACCGGGACAGGGTTTTTATGGCTACACCTTC
cdr3_length: 12; j_call: TRBJ2-5; v_call: TRBV7-2; d_call: -; clone_size: -; cdr3_aa: CASSLVRETQYF; cdr3_nt: TGTGCCAGCAGCTTGGTTCGAGAGACCCAGTACTTC
cdr3_length: 16; j_call: TRBJ1-3; v_call: TRBV9; d_call: -; clone_size: -; cdr3_aa: CASSVGLVGQSDTIYF; cdr3_nt: TGTGCCAGCAGCGTAGGGTTGGTGGGGCAATCGGACACCATATATTTT
cdr3_length: 12; j_call: TRBJ1-2; v_call: TRBV12-3/TRBV12-4; d_call: -; clone_size: few; cdr3_aa: CASSSTNYGYTF; cdr3_nt: TGTGCCAGCAGTTCTACTAACTATGGCTACACCTTC
cdr3_length: 13; j_call: TRBJ1-2; v_call: TRBV18; d_call: -; clone_size: -; cdr3_aa: CASSPTEEGGYTF; cdr3_nt: TGTGCCAGCTCTCCCACCGAGGAGGGGGGCTACACCTTC
cdr3_length: 14; j_call: TRBJ2-1; v_call: TRBV28; d_call: -; clone_size: -; cdr3_aa: CASLGQGSYNEQFF; cdr3_nt: TGTGCCAGCCTGGGGCAGGGGTCCTACAATGAGCAGTTCTTC
cdr3_length: 13; j_call: TRBJ1-4; v_call: TRBV24-1; d_call: TRBD1; clone_size: -; cdr3_aa: CATRDRVGEKLFF; cdr3_nt: TGTGCCACCAGAGACAGGGTCGGTGAAAAACTGTTTTTT
cdr3_length: 13; j_call: TRBJ2-1; v_call: TRBV24-1; d_call: -; clone_size: -; cdr3_aa: CATTAGPYNEQFF; cdr3_nt: TGTGCCACCACGGCAGGTCCCTACAATGAGCAGTTCTTC